The clone carrying this T cell receptor beta chain was counted many times. Both TRBC1 and TRBC2 were covered by a beta constant-region primer of two equimolar oligonucleotides. TCRdb re-derived calls from the UMI-ligation and nested PCR reads in MiXCR, one entry per CDR3 protein. The table has approximately 85,000 distinct CDR3 sequences, 7% seen once. The data originate from a study of naive and memory T cell subsets. Cells stained for CD3, CD4, CD8, CD45RA, CD27 and viability were sorted into four CD45RA/CD27 subsets. The sample was central memory CD4+ T cells from blood. The receptor comes from a human donor in good health.

The chain's CDR3 is CASSLNRDRGYLNYGYTF. The CDR3 bases are TGTGCCAGCAGTCTCAACCGGGACAGGGGGTATCTAAACTATGGCTACACCTTC. This chain joins TRBV5-6 and TRBJ1-2; TRBD1 matches at 11 bases. The V and J ends lost 5 bases and 2 bases, in that order; junction bases with no gene match: 14. Germline V gene sequence: CDR1 SGHDT, CDR2 YYEEEE. The CDR3 runs 18 residues.